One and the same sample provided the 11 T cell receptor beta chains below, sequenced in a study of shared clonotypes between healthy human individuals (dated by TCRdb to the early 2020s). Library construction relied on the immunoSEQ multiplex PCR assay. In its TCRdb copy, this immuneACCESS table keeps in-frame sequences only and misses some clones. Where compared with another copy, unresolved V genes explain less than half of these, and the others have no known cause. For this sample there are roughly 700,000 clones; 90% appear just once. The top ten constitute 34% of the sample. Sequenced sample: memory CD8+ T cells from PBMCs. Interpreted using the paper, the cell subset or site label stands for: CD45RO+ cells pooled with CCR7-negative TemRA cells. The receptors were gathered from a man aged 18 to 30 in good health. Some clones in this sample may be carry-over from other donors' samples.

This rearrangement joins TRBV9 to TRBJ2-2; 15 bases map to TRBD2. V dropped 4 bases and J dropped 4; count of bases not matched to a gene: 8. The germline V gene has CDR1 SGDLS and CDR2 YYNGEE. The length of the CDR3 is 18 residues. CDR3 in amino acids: CASSPRTSGRAVTGELFF. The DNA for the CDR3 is TGTGCCAGCAGCCCCCGGACTAGCGGGAGGGCCGTCACCGGGGAGCTGTTTTTT.

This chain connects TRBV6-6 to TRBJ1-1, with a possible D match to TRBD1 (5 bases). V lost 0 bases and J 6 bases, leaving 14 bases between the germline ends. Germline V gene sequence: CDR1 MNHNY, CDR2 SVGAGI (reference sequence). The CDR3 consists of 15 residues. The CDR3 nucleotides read TGTGCCAGCAGTTACTCGAGGCAGGGAATGGCTGAAGCTTTCTTT. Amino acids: CASSYSRQGMAEAFF.

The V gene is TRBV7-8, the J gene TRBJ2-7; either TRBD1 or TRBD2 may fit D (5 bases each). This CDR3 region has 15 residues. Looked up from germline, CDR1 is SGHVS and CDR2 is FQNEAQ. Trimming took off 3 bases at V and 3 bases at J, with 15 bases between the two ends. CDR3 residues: CASSFETGPVYEQYF. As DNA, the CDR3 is TGTGCCAGCAGCTTCGAGACGGGGCCTGTCTACGAGCAGTACTTC.

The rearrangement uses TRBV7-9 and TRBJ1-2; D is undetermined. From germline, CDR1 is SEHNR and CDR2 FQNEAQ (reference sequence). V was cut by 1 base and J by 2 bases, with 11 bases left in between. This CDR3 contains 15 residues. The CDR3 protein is CASSLVGPGNYGYTF. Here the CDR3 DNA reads TGTGCCAGCAGCTTAGTGGGTCCTGGCAACTATGGCTACACCTTC.

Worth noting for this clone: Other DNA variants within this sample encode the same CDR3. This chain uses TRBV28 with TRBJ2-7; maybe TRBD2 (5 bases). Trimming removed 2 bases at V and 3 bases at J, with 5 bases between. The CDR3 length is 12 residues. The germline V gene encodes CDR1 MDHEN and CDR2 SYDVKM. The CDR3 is CASSLEGYEQYF. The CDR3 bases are TGTGCCAGCAGTTTAGAGGGCTACGAGCAGTACTTC.

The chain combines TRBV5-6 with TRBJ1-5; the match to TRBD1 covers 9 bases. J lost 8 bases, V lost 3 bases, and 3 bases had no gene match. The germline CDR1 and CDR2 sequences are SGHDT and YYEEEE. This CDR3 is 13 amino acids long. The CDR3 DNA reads TGTGCCAGCAGCTCCGGGACAGGGAAGCCCCAGCATTTT. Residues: CASSSGTGKPQHF.

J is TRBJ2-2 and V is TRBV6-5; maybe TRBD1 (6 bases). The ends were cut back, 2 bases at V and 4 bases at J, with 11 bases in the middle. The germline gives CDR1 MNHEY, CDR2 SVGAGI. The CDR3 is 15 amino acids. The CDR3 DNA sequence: TGTGCCAGCAGTTACGGGATAGGGGGCACCGGGGAGCTGTTTTTT. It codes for CASSYGIGGTGELFF.

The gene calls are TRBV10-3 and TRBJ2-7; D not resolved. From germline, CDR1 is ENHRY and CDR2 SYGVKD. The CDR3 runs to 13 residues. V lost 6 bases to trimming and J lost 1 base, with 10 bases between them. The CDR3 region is CAISAVDSYEQYF. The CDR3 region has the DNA TGTGCCATCAGCGCTGTGGATTCCTACGAGCAGTACTTC.

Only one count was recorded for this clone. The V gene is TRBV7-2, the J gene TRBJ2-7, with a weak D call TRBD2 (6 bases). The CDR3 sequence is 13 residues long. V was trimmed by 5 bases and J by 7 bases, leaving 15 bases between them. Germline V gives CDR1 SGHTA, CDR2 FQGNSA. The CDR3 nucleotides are TGTGCCAGCAGCACCGGGACGGGAGAAGAGCAGTACTTC. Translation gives CASSTGTGEEQYF. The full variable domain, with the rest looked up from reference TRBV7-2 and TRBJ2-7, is GAGVSQSPSNKVTEKGKDVELRCDPISGHTALYWYRQSLGQGLEFLIYFQGNSAPDKSGLPSDRFSAERTGGSVSTLTIQRTQQEDSAVYLCASSTGTGEEQYFGPGTRLTVT.

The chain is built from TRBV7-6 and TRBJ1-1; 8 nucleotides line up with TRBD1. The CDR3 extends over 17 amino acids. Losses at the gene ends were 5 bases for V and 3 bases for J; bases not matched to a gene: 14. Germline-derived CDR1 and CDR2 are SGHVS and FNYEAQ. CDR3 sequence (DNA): TGTGCCAGCAGCCCAAGGGGCCAGGGGGCGCGCGACACTGAAGCTTTCTTT. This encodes CASSPRGQGARDTEAFF.

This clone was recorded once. Written as DNA, the CDR3 is TGTGCCAGCTCTAGCGGGAGGGCGTACCAAGAGACCCAGTACTTC. This codes for CASSSGRAYQETQYF. V gene TRBV7-6 combines with J gene TRBJ2-5, with TRBD2 identical over 12 bases. CDR1 and CDR2 (germline): SGHVS, FNYEAQ. The CDR3 loop spans 15 amino acids. J lost 0 bases, V lost 8 bases, and 4 bases had no gene match.